What follows are 27 T cell receptor beta chains derived from one specimen sequenced in a study of shared clonotypes between healthy human individuals. Clones were sequenced by immunoSEQ multiplex PCR, and TCRdb holds only the in-frame ones, with some missing. In the table there are around 600,000 clones, approximately 95% of which are singletons. Positively selected for CCR7, the CD45RO-negative cells used as naive CD8 cells excluded terminally differentiated effector memory CD45RA+ cells. Sequenced material: naive CD8+ T cells sorted from blood. The receptors derive from a woman under 40 in good health.

This rearrangement joins TRBV27 to TRBJ2-3, with TRBD1 matching 8 bases. The CDR3 is made up of 17 amino acids. Trimming at V came to 0 bases and at J to 6 bases, leaving 11 bases not matched to a gene. Germline V gene data show CDR1 as MNHEY and CDR2 as SMNVEV (reference sequence). The CDR3 DNA follows: TGTGCCAGCAGTTTATCTAGTTCAGGGGGCCCCCTTGATACGCAGTATTTT. Amino acid sequence: CASSLSSSGGPLDTQYF.

V gene TRBV27 combines with J gene TRBJ2-7, with 14 bases lining up with TRBD2. The length of the CDR3 is 16 residues. The V and J ends lost 5 bases and 2 bases, in that order; junction bases with no gene match: 5. CDR1 and CDR2 from the germline V gene are MNHEY and SMNVEV (reference sequence). CDR3 bases: TGTGCCAGCAGTCAAGCGGGACTAGCGGGAGCCTACGAGCAGTACTTC. Translating gives CASSQAGLAGAYEQYF.

This chain links TRBV19 with TRBJ1-1; TRBD1 matches 7 bases. J gave up 3 bases and V 1 base, and 11 bases lay outside the gene matches. Germline loops: CDR1 LNHDA, CDR2 SQIVND (reference sequence). CDR3 size: 17 residues. The CDR3 is CASSIVGRGERDTEAFF. The CDR3 DNA reads as TGTGCCAGTAGTATAGTTGGCAGGGGGGAACGGGACACTGAAGCTTTCTTT.

The chain is built from TRBV28 and TRBJ2-1, with a possible D match to TRBD2 (5 bases). The CDR3 consists of 15 residues. V was clipped by 6 bases and J by 0 bases, with 12 bases between them. Germline V gives CDR1 MDHEN, CDR2 SYDVKM. The CDR3: CASSRLLSSYNEQFF. The DNA for the CDR3 is TGTGCCAGCAGCAGACTACTGAGCTCCTACAATGAGCAGTTCTTC. Looking up the rest from reference TRBV28 and TRBJ2-1 gives the full variable domain: DVKVTQSSRYLVKRTGEKVFLECVQDMDHENMFWYRQDPGLGLRLIYFSYDVKMKEKGDIPEGYSVSREKKERFSLILESASTNQTSMYLCASSRLLSSYNEQFFGPGTRLTVL.

This clone is a singleton in its sample. CDR3 protein: CASSLFGEGGEAFF. The CDR3 bases are TGCGCCAGCAGCTTGTTTGGGGAAGGTGGTGAAGCTTTCTTT. This chain uses TRBV5-1 with TRBJ1-1; D unclear. V was shortened by 1 base and J by 7 bases, with 14 bases between the two germline ends. From germline, CDR1 is SGHRS and CDR2 YFSETQ. The CDR3 sequence is 14 residues long. Combining the CDR3 with reference TRBV5-1 and TRBJ1-1 gives the whole variable domain KAGVTQTPRYLIKTRGQQVTLSCSPISGHRSVSWYQQTPGQGLQFLFEYFSETQRNKGNFPGRFSGRQFSNSRSEMNVSTLELGDSALYLCASSLFGEGGEAFFGQGTRLTVV.

The chain carries TRBV7-9 and TRBJ2-2, with 7 nucleotides matching TRBD2. Per germline, CDR1 SEHNR and CDR2 FQNEAQ (reference sequence). The CDR3 is made up of 16 amino acids. V lost 7 bases, J lost 2 bases, and 10 bases stayed unmatched. CDR3: CASTAWAGDNTGELFF. CDR3 coding DNA: TGTGCCAGCACAGCCTGGGCGGGAGATAACACCGGGGAGCTGTTTTTT. The full variable domain, rest sourced from reference TRBV7-9 and TRBJ2-2, is DTGVSQNPRHKITKRGQNVTFRCDPISEHNRLYWYRQTLGQGPEFLTYFQNEAQLEKSRLLSDRFSAERPKGSFSTLEIQRTEQGDSAMYLCASTAWAGDNTGELFFGEGSRLTVL.

The chain employs TRBV19 and TRBJ2-7; a possible D gene is TRBD1 (5 bases). The CDR3 has 11 residues. Trimming took 8 bases from V and 3 from J, leaving 8 bases between them. Germline loops: CDR1 LNHDA, CDR2 SQIVND (reference sequence). The CDR3 protein is CASSDIYEQYF. The CDR3 bases are TGTGCCAGTTCGGACATCTACGAGCAGTACTTC.

Only a few counts were recorded for this clone. The chain employs TRBV9 and TRBJ2-7, with 7 bases lining up with TRBD2. V dropped 0 bases and J dropped 5; count of bases not matched to a gene: 5. In germline, CDR1 is SGDLS, CDR2 YYNGEE. The CDR3 loop spans 14 amino acids. In nucleotides, the CDR3 is TGTGCCAGCAGCGTAGGCGGGAGTCGCAACGAGCAGTACTTC. Translation: CASSVGGSRNEQYF.

This chain links TRBV7-3 with TRBJ2-1, with TRBD2 matching over 9 bases. CDR3 size: 15 residues. Germline loops: CDR1 SGHTA, CDR2 FQGTGA. Trimming took 2 bases from V and 6 from J; bases not matched to a gene: 5. The CDR3 reads CASSLAGGPLNEQFF. Written as DNA, the CDR3 is TGTGCCAGCAGCTTAGCGGGAGGGCCTCTCAATGAGCAGTTCTTC.

Concerning this clone: Different DNA sequences within this sample yield the same CDR3. The chain links TRBV7-6 to TRBJ2-7, with D perhaps matching TRBD1 (5 bases). The CDR3 is made up of 13 amino acids. Per the germline V gene, CDR1 is SGHVS and CDR2 is FNYEAQ. V dropped 1 base and J dropped 2 bases, with 6 bases sitting between them. The CDR3 DNA follows: TGTGCCAGCAGCTTAGACAGGACCTACGAGCAGTACTTC. Its translation: CASSLDRTYEQYF.

The chain uses TRBV7-9 and TRBJ2-1; D remains ambiguous. Between the trimmed V and J ends, which lost 3 bases and 6 bases, there was a span of 9 bases. This CDR3 spans 13 amino acids. CDR1 and CDR2 (germline): SEHNR, FQNEAQ (reference sequence). The CDR3 region has the DNA TGTGCCAGCAGCTTTTCGGCCTTCAATGAGCAGTTCTTC. It yields the protein CASSFSAFNEQFF.

The chain uses TRBV6-5 and TRBJ2-2; 8 bases are shared with TRBD1. Trimming cost V 5 bases and J 7 bases; bases outside gene matches: 9. The CDR3 extends over 15 amino acids. Germline V gives CDR1 MNHEY, CDR2 SVGAGI. The CDR3 sequence: CASSTLGQGDGELFF. CDR3 nucleotide sequence: TGTGCCAGCAGTACCCTCGGACAGGGAGACGGGGAGCTGTTTTTT.

The genes are TRBV19 and TRBJ2-4; tentatively, D is TRBD1 (5 bases). The germline gives CDR1 LNHDA, CDR2 SQIVND (reference sequence). V dropped 6 bases and J dropped 0 bases, with 15 bases sitting between them. The CDR3 loop spans 16 amino acids. Here the CDR3 reads CASRPRSGLAKNIQYF. The CDR3 DNA is TGTGCCAGTAGACCCAGATCAGGGCTAGCCAAAAACATTCAGTACTTC.

The chain uses TRBV29-1 and TRBJ2-1; D ambiguous. The CDR3 totals 14 residues. Trimming removed 2 bases from V and 0 bases from J, with 8 bases in between. Per the germline V gene, CDR1 is SQVTM and CDR2 is ANQGSEA. The CDR3 coding sequence is TGCAGCGTTGAACCCCGGAGCTCCTACAATGAGCAGTTCTTC. Amino acids: CSVEPRSSYNEQFF.

This chain connects TRBV28 to TRBJ1-4; tentative D call: TRBD1 (5 bases). V was shortened by 2 bases and J by 7 bases, with 8 bases between the two germline ends. Germline CDR1 reads MDHEN; CDR2 reads SYDVKM. CDR3 length equals 13 residues. In DNA, the CDR3 is TGTGCCAGCAGTTTACGCGGGGGTGAAAAACTGTTTTTT. Its protein product is CASSLRGGEKLFF.

J is TRBJ2-5 and V is TRBV25-1; maybe TRBD2 (5 bases). The CDR3 runs to 14 residues. The germline CDR1 and CDR2 sequences are MGHDK and SYGVNS. Trimming pared 5 bases from V and 4 bases from J, leaving 14 bases between. CDR3 protein: CASSRWELLETQYF. CDR3 bases: TGTGCCAGCAGTCGATGGGAGTTGCTAGAGACCCAGTACTTC.

The rearrangement uses TRBV19 and TRBJ2-2; D is unclear. The V end lost 3 bases, the J end lost 4 bases, and 15 bases lay between the germline ends. CDR1 and CDR2 (germline): LNHDA, SQIVND (reference sequence). The CDR3 is 16 amino acids. CDR3 sequence reads: CASSIPEQLSTGELFF. CDR3 DNA sequence: TGTGCCAGTAGTATCCCAGAACAACTATCCACCGGGGAGCTGTTTTTT.

The rearrangement joins TRBV4-2 to TRBJ2-5, with no clear D. This CDR3 is built from 16 residues. Germline V gene lookup returns CDR1 LGHNA and CDR2 YNFKEQ. Trimming removed 2 bases at V and 0 bases at J, with 13 bases between. CDR3 sequence reads: CASSQTLGFYQETQYF. The CDR3 bases are TGTGCCAGCAGCCAAACCTTGGGTTTCTACCAAGAGACCCAGTACTTC.

The V call is TRBV7-9, the J call TRBJ2-1; D remains unclear. The CDR3 is 13 residues long. The V end lost 5 bases, the J end lost 10 bases, and 15 bases lay between the germline ends. Looked up from germline, CDR1 is SEHNR and CDR2 is FQNEAQ (reference sequence). The chain's CDR3 is CASSQIARVEQFF. The CDR3 DNA sequence: TGTGCCAGCAGCCAGATAGCCCGGGTCGAGCAGTTCTTC.

The gene calls are TRBV5-6 and TRBJ2-7, with D perhaps being TRBD1 or TRBD2 (5 bases each). V lost 3 bases and J lost 0, with 19 bases in between. Germline V CDR1 and CDR2: SGHDT, YYEEEE. The CDR3 has 17 residues. Written as DNA, the CDR3 is TGTGCCAGCAGCTGGGGGACCGGAATCTTAAGCTCCTACGAGCAGTACTTC. Translated: CASSWGTGILSSYEQYF.

This clone was seen once. V and J are TRBV19 and TRBJ2-7; tentative D call: TRBD1 (6 bases). With 1 base removed from V and 5 bases from J, the gap between germline ends came to 9 bases. Germline V gene sequence: CDR1 LNHDA, CDR2 SQIVND (reference sequence). The CDR3 sequence is 13 residues long. Written as DNA, the CDR3 is TGTGCCAGTAGTATAGCCAGGGGCCACGAGCAGTACTTC. It translates to CASSIARGHEQYF. Together with reference TRBV19 and TRBJ2-7, the CDR3 gives the full variable domain: DGGITQSPKYLFRKEGQNVTLSCEQNLNHDAMYWYRQDPGQGLRLIYYSQIVNDFQKGDIAEGYSVSREKKESFPLTVTSAQKNPTAFYLCASSIARGHEQYFGPGTRLTVT.

The chain is built from TRBV27 and TRBJ1-2; D is unresolved. Germline V lookup: CDR1 MNHEY, CDR2 SMNVEV (reference sequence). The V and J ends lost 2 bases and 3 bases respectively, with 7 bases between them. This CDR3 spans 13 amino acids. The CDR3 nucleotides are TGTGCCAGCAGTTTAACGGGGTACTATGGCTACACCTTC. Encoded protein: CASSLTGYYGYTF.

This chain links TRBV19 with TRBJ1-1, with D unclear. The CDR3 covers 12 residues. Trimming took 8 bases from V and 0 from J, leaving 7 bases between them. Germline V gene sequence: CDR1 LNHDA, CDR2 SQIVND (reference sequence). The DNA for the CDR3 is TGTGCCAGTTCCGACTTGAACACTGAAGCTTTCTTT. Amino acids: CASSDLNTEAFF.

This clone has just one count. V and J are TRBV27 and TRBJ2-7; tentatively, D is TRBD1 (6 bases). Germline CDR1 MNHEY, CDR2 SMNVEV (reference sequence). V gave up 1 base and J gave up 6 bases, with 10 bases separating them. The CDR3 loop spans 13 amino acids. The CDR3 protein is CASSLFQGGEQYF. Written as DNA, the CDR3 is TGTGCCAGCAGTTTATTTCAAGGGGGCGAGCAGTACTTC.

A note on this clone: The same CDR3 arises from other DNA sequences in this sample as well. The V call is TRBV28, the J call TRBJ2-7; D not certain. Germline-derived CDR1 and CDR2 are MDHEN and SYDVKM. Trimming took off 3 bases at V and 0 bases at J, with 6 bases between the two ends. The CDR3 sequence is 13 residues long. The CDR3 region has the DNA TGTGCCAGCAGTTTGGCAGGCTCCTACGAGCAGTACTTC. Translation gives CASSLAGSYEQYF.

V is TRBV11-2 and J is TRBJ1-5, with D unresolved. CDR1 is SGHAT and CDR2 is FQNNGV in the germline V gene. V was cut by 1 base and J by 6 bases, with 10 bases left in between. The CDR3 has 14 amino acids. The CDR3 loop is CASSLGVEGQPQHF. In DNA form, the CDR3 reads TGTGCCAGCAGCTTAGGGGTGGAGGGTCAGCCCCAGCATTTT. Full variable domain (missing parts from reference TRBV11-2 and TRBJ1-5): EAGVAQSPRYKIIEKRQSVAFWCNPISGHATLYWYQQILGQGPKLLIQFQNNGVVDDSQLPKDRFSAERLKGVDSTLKIQPAKLEDSAVYLCASSLGVEGQPQHFGDGTRLSIL.

This chain uses TRBV28 with TRBJ1-1, with D perhaps TRBD1 (5 bases). The V gene lost 5 bases and the J gene lost 5 bases, with 12 bases spanning the gap. Per the germline V gene, CDR1 is MDHEN and CDR2 is SYDVKM. This CDR3 region has 13 residues. As DNA, the CDR3 is TGTGCCAGCAGTCCGACAGTCCGGACTGAAGCTTTCTTT. Translation: CASSPTVRTEAFF.